The 15 T cell receptor beta chains given below trace back to one sample, sequenced in a study of regulatory T cells in long-lasting Graves disease. Combining iRepertoire HTBI primers with Arm-PCR of CDR3 regions, the authors built TCR beta libraries. TCRdb passed the multiplex PCR reads through MiXCR, listing each CDR3 protein once. The table shows fewer than 400,000 distinct CDR3 sequences, with more than 20% occurring only once. The time point: persistent/refractory GD, antithyroid drugs over 5 years with positive TRAb. Isolated PBMC RNA provided the starting material for the TCR library. The sample here was peripheral blood mononuclear cells (PBMCs), taken when the disease was refractory, from a patient treated with antithyroid drugs. The receptors originated from a female donor with Graves disease.

The table lists this clonotype with a few counts. The rearrangement joins TRBV3-1 to TRBJ1-3; 8 bases align to TRBD1. The CDR3 sequence is 15 residues long. Germline V gene sequence: CDR1 LGHDT, CDR2 YNNKEL (reference sequence). The V gene end was trimmed by 4 bases and the J gene end by 3 bases; junction bases not matched to a gene: 5. CDR3 bases: TGTGCCAGCAGCCCCACCAGGGGGCTTGGAAACACCATATATTTT. It translates to CASSPTRGLGNTIYF. The full variable domain, its missing parts supplied by reference TRBV3-1 and TRBJ1-3, is DTAVSQTPKYLVTQMGNDKSIKCEQNLGHDTMYWYKQDSKKFLKIMFSYNNKELIINETVPNRFSPKSPDKAHLNLHINSLELGDSAVYFCASSPTRGLGNTIYFGEGSWLTVV.

The table lists this clonotype with many counts. The V call is TRBV27, the J call TRBJ2-5; D uncertain. The CDR3 length is 16 residues. Looked up from germline, CDR1 is MNHEY and CDR2 is SMNVEV (reference sequence). With 0 bases removed from V and 3 bases from J, the gap between germline ends came to 14 bases. The CDR3 region is CASSLSLSVSEETQYF. Here the CDR3 DNA reads TGTGCCAGCAGTTTATCGCTCTCGGTATCCGAAGAGACCCAGTACTTC.

This clonotype was seen once. The CDR3 DNA is TGTGCCAGCAGCTTAGCCCCGGGAGGAGGGCTGATCTCTGGGGCCAACGTCCTGACTTTC. Translating gives CASSLAPGGGLISGANVLTF. This chain links TRBV7-9 with TRBJ2-6; TRBD2 aligns across 7 bases. The CDR3 runs to 20 residues. In germline, CDR1 is SEHNR, CDR2 FQNEAQ (reference sequence). Trimming took 0 bases from V and 0 from J; bases not matched to a gene: 11.

This clonotype has ten or more counts. V is TRBV6-1 and J is TRBJ2-5; D might be TRBD2 (6 bases). The germline V gene has CDR1 MNHNS and CDR2 SASEGT. The CDR3 sequence is 12 residues long. With 6 bases removed from V and 5 bases from J, the gap between germline ends came to 10 bases. CDR3 DNA: TGTGCCAGCAGGGGGGGATCGGAGACCCAGTACTTC. Its protein product is CASRGGSETQYF.

About this clonotype: A read error is possible here, since a much larger clone lies one base away. The rearrangement uses TRBV27 and TRBJ2-7; either TRBD1 or TRBD2 may supply D (5 bases each). V was pared by 2 bases and J by 0 bases, with 26 bases between. CDR3 size: 20 residues. In germline, CDR1 is MNHEY, CDR2 SMNVEV (reference sequence). The CDR3 reads CASSLMWIKGLSGRSYEQYF. The CDR3 DNA is TGTGCCAGCAGTTTAATGTGGATCAAGGGGCTGTCGGGGCGCTCCTACGAGCAGTACTTC.

This clonotype was counted many times. This sequence joins TRBV20-1 and TRBJ2-5; 7 nucleotides line up with TRBD2. The junction had 5 bases not matched to a gene; V was cut back by 3 bases and J by 1 base. Germline CDR1 reads DFQATT; CDR2 reads SNEGSKA (reference sequence). This CDR3 region has 14 residues. The CDR3 sequence: CSASSLAAQETQYF. The DNA for the CDR3 is TGCAGTGCTAGCAGCCTAGCGGCCCAAGAGACCCAGTACTTC.

The chain couples TRBV20-1 to TRBJ1-2; possibly TRBD1 for D (6 bases). The germline gives CDR1 DFQATT, CDR2 SNEGSKA (reference sequence). The CDR3 runs to 12 residues. Trimming cost V 8 bases and J 8 bases, with 18 bases left between them. The CDR3 DNA sequence: TGCAGTACCCTCAGGGGTTTGTACGGCTACACCTTC. This codes for CSTLRGLYGYTF.

The rearrangement joins TRBV6-1 to TRBJ1-1; D is unclear. The V end lost 6 bases, the J end lost 4 bases, and 15 bases lay between the germline ends. The CDR3 is 14 amino acids. Germline V CDR1 and CDR2: MNHNS, SASEGT. CDR3 sequence: CASRKDRASTEAFF. As DNA, the CDR3 is TGTGCCAGCAGAAAAGATCGGGCGAGCACTGAAGCTTTCTTT.

The chain couples TRBV5-4 to TRBJ2-5, with a weak D call TRBD2 (5 bases). From germline, CDR1 is SGHNT and CDR2 YYREEE (reference sequence). CDR3 size: 15 residues. Trimming left V 4 bases short and J 2 bases short, with 15 bases between. This chain's CDR3 is CASSLSADLQETQYF. Here the CDR3 DNA reads TGTGCCAGCAGCCTCTCTGCGGACTTACAAGAGACCCAGTACTTC.

The chain joins TRBV20-1 to TRBJ2-2, with TRBD2 identical over 7 bases. The CDR3 runs to 17 residues. V was clipped by 3 bases and J by 6 bases; unmatched bases: 16. Looked up from germline, CDR1 is DFQATT and CDR2 is SNEGSKA (reference sequence). The CDR3 DNA is TGCAGTGCTAGGAGAGGGAGGGCCTTGTGGATTGCCGGGGAGCTGTTTTTT. Protein product: CSARRGRALWIAGELFF.

This clonotype was seen only a few times. The chain links TRBV28 to TRBJ2-1, with TRBD1 identical over 7 bases. V lost 4 bases and J lost 3; bases outside the gene matches: 6. The CDR3 sequence is 15 residues long. Per germline, CDR1 MDHEN and CDR2 SYDVKM. The CDR3 bases are TGTGCCAGCAGTTCCGACAGGGAACGCTACAATGAGCAGTTCTTC. Translating gives CASSSDRERYNEQFF. The variable domain in full, completed from reference TRBV28 and TRBJ2-1, reads DVKVTQSSRYLVKRTGEKVFLECVQDMDHENMFWYRQDPGLGLRLIYFSYDVKMKEKGDIPEGYSVSREKKERFSLILESASTNQTSMYLCASSSDRERYNEQFFGPGTRLTVL.

The table lists this clonotype with many counts. The chain couples TRBV5-5 to TRBJ2-2; D is ambiguous. V shed 5 bases and J shed 4 bases, with 12 bases lying between them. The V gene's germline CDR1 is SGHKS and CDR2 YYEKEE (reference sequence). The CDR3 sequence is 14 residues long. CDR3 loop: CASSPTGSTGELFF. The CDR3 nucleotides are TGTGCCAGCAGTCCCACTGGAAGCACCGGGGAGCTGTTTTTT.

Details on this clonotype: At one end the junction does not follow the germline gene, possibly because of a read error. CDR3 nucleotide sequence: TGTGTCAGCAGCCCAGGGGGCCTAAACACCGGGGAGCTGTTTTTT. This codes for CVSSPGGLNTGELFF. The chain is built from TRBV7-3 and TRBJ2-2; 8 nucleotides agree with TRBD1. The CDR3 loop spans 15 amino acids. Germline V gene data show CDR1 as SGHTA and CDR2 as FQGTGA.

This clonotype was observed a single time. The rearrangement joins TRBV6-2 or TRBV6-3 to TRBJ1-6; D is unresolved. Trimming stripped 2 bases from V and 9 bases from J, with 11 bases between. This CDR3 is built from 14 residues. Germline assignment: CDR1 MNHEY and CDR2 SVGEGT. This CDR3 reads CASSYARESSPLHF. CDR3 in DNA: TGTGCCAGCAGTTACGCTAGAGAGAGTTCACCCCTCCACTTT.

The chain uses TRBV4-1 and TRBJ2-2; weak D call: TRBD1 (6 bases). The CDR3 covers 16 residues. The ends were cut back, 3 bases at V and 4 bases at J, with 15 bases in the middle. CDR1 is MGHRA, CDR2 YSYEKL, per germline. DNA of the CDR3: TGCGCCAGCAGCCAGGGACACCAACTATTCACCGGGGAGCTGTTTTTT. Its protein product is CASSQGHQLFTGELFF.